The 3 T cell receptor beta chains below were found in one sample sequenced in a study of blood T cell repertoires in COVID-19. Here immunoSEQ multiplex PCR was the method, and the copy in TCRdb shows in-frame clones only, minus some. The sample lists tens of thousands of clones; 70% to 85% were seen once. The specimen sequenced was peripheral blood. These receptors all come from a man in his 60s with acute or convalescent COVID-19.

The rearrangement uses TRBV4-2 and TRBJ1-5; D is possibly TRBD1 (5 bases). This CDR3 spans 15 amino acids. Trimming cost V 0 bases and J 7 bases, with 13 bases left between them. CDR1 is LGHNA, CDR2 YNFKEQ, per germline. CDR3 sequence reads: CASSQEKQANQPQHF. CDR3 DNA: TGTGCCAGCAGCCAAGAGAAACAGGCAAACCAGCCCCAGCATTTT.

The rearrangement links TRBV18 to TRBJ1-5; 10 bases fit TRBD1. From germline, CDR1 is KGHSH and CDR2 LQKENI. The V and J ends lost 4 bases and 7 bases, in that order; junction bases with no gene match: 7. The CDR3 runs 15 residues. CDR3 bases: TGTGCCAGCTCACGCGGGACAGGGGATGGCCAGCCCCAGCATTTT. It codes for CASSRGTGDGQPQHF.

The rearrangement links TRBV14 to TRBJ1-1; 7 bases are a match to TRBD1. Germline CDR1 and CDR2: SGHDN and FVKESK. There are 15 residues in the CDR3. Trimming cost V 3 bases and J 11 bases; bases outside gene matches: 15. This CDR3 is CASSHGQVLLTGAFF. Written as DNA, the CDR3 is TGTGCCAGCAGCCACGGACAGGTTTTGCTTACTGGGGCTTTCTTT.